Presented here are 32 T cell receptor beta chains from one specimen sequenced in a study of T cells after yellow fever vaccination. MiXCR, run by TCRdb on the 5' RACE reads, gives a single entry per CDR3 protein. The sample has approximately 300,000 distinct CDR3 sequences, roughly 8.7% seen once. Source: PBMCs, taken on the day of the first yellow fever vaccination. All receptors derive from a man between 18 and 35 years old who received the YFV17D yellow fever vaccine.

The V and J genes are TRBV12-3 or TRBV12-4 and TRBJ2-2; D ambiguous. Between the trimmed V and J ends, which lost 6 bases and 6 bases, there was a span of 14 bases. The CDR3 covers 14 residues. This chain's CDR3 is CASSLIQESGELFF. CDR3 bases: TGTGCCAGCAGCCTAATTCAGGAATCCGGGGAGCTGTTTTTT.

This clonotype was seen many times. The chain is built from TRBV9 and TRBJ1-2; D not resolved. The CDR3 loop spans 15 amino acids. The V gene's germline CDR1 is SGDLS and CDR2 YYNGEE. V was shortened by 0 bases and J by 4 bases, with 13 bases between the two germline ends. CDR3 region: CASSVAGDRFYGYTF. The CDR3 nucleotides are TGTGCCAGCAGCGTAGCTGGAGACCGCTTCTATGGCTACACCTTC.

CDR3 nucleotide sequence: TGTGCCAGCAGTTACTCGATGGGTCGTCAGGGTAAACTAAATGGCTACACCTTC. Amino acids: CASSYSMGRQGKLNGYTF. The chain joins TRBV6-5 to TRBJ1-2; D is possibly TRBD1 (5 bases). The CDR3 is 18 amino acids. V lost 0 bases to trimming and J lost 6 bases, with 23 bases between them. Per the germline V gene, CDR1 is MNHEY and CDR2 is SVGAGI.

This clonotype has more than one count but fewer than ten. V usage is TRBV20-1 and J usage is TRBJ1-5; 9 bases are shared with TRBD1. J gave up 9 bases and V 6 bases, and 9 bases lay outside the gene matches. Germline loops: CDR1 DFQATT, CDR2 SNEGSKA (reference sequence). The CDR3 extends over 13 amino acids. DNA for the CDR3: TGCAGTGCCCGTCCCGGGACAGGGATGCCCCAGCATTTT. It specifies CSARPGTGMPQHF.

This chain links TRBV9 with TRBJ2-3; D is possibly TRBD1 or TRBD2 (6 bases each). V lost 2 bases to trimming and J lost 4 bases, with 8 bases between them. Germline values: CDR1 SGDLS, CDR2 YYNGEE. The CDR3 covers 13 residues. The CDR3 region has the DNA TGTGCCAGCAGCGTTAGGGGGGCAGATACGCAGTATTTT. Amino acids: CASSVRGADTQYF. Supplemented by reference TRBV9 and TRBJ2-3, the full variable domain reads DSGVTQTPKHLITATGQRVTLRCSPRSGDLSVYWYQQSLDQGLQFLIQYYNGEERAKGNILERFSAQQFPDLHSELNLSSLELGDSALYFCASSVRGADTQYFGPGTRLTVL.

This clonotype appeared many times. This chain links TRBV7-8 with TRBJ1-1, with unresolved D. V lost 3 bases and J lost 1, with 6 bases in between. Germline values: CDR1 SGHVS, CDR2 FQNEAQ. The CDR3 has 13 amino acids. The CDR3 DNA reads TGTGCCAGCAGCTTGTATACGAACACTGAAGCTTTCTTT. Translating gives CASSLYTNTEAFF.

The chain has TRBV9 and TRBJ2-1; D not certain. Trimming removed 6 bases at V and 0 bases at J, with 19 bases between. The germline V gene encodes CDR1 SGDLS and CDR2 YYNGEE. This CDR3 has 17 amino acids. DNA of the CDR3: TGTGCCAGCACCCCCTACCCCGGAGTAAGCTCCTACAATGAGCAGTTCTTC. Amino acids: CASTPYPGVSSYNEQFF.

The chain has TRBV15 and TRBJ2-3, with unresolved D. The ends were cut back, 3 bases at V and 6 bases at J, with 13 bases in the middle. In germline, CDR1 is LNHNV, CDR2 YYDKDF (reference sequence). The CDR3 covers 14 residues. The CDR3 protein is CATSRGSPTDTQYF. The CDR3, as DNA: TGTGCCACCAGCAGGGGGTCTCCGACGGATACGCAGTATTTT.

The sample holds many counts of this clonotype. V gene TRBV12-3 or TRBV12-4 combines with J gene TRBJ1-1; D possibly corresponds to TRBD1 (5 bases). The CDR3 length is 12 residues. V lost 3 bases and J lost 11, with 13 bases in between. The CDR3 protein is CASSFLTGWAFF. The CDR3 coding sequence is TGTGCCAGCAGTTTCCTAACAGGTTGGGCTTTCTTT.

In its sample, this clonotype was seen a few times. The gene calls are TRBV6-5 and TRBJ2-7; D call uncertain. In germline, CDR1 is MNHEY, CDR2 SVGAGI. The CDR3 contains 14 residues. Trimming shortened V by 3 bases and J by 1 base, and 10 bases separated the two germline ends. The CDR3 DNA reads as TGTGCCAGCAGTTATCTAGGAAGGTCCTACGAGCAGTACTTC. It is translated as CASSYLGRSYEQYF.

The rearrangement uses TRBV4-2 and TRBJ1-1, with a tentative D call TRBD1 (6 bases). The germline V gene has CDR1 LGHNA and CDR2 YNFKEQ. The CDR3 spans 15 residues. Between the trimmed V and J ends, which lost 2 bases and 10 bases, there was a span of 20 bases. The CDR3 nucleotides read TGTGCCAGCAGCCAACCGGGGGGCCGGGAGGGGTTAGCTTTCTTT. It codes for CASSQPGGREGLAFF.

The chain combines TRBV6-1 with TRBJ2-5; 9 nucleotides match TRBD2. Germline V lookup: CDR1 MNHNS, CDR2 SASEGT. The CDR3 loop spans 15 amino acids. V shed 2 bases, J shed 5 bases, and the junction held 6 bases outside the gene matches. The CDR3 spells CASSETAGGPETQYF. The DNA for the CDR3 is TGTGCCAGCAGTGAAACGGCGGGGGGGCCTGAGACCCAGTACTTC.

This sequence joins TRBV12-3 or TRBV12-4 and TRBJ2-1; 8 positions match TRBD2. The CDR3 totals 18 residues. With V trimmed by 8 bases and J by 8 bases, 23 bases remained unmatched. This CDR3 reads CASCRGAPLAEGCHEQFF. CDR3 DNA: TGTGCCAGCTGCAGAGGTGCCCCACTAGCGGAGGGCTGTCATGAGCAGTTCTTC.

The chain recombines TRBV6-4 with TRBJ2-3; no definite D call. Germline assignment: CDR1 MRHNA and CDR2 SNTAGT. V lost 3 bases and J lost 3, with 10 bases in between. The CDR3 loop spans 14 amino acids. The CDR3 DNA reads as TGTGCCAGCAGTGAGGGGAAAAGGACAGATACGCAGTATTTT. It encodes CASSEGKRTDTQYF.

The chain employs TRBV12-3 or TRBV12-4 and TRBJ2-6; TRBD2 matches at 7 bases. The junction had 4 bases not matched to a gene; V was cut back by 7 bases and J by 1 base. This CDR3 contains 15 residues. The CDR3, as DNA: TGTGCCAGCAACTTGGGAGGGTCTGGGGCCAACGTCCTGACTTTC. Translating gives CASNLGGSGANVLTF.

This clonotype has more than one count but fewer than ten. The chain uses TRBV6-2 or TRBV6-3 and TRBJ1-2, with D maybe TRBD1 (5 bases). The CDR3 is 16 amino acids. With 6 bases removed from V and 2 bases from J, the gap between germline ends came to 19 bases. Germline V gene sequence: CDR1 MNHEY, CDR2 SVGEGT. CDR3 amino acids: CASSRPLDRFNYGYTF. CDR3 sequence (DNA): TGTGCCAGCAGCCGACCACTTGACAGATTCAACTATGGCTACACCTTC.

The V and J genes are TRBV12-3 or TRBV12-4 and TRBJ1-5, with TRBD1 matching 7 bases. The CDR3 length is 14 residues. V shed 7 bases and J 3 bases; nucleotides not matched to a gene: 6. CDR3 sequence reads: CASKYRGNNQPQHF. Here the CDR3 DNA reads TGTGCCAGCAAGTACAGGGGCAACAATCAGCCCCAGCATTTT.

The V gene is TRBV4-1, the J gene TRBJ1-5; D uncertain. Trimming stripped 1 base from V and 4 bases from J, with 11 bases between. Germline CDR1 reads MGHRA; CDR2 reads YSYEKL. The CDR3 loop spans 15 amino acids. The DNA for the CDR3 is TGCGCCAGCAGCCAAGTGATTAGGGAAAATCAGCCCCAGCATTTT. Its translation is CASSQVIRENQPQHF.

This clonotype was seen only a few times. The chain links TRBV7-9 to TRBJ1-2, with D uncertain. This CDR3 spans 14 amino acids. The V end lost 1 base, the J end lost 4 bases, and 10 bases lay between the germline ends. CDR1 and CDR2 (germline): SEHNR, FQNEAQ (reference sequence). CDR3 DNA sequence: TGTGCCAGCAGCTTAGGGTTAGGGCTCTATGGCTACACCTTC. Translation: CASSLGLGLYGYTF.

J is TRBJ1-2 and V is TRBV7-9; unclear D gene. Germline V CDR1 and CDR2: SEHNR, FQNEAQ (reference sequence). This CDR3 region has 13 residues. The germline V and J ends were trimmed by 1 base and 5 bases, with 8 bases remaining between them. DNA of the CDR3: TGTGCCAGCAGCTTAGGATCGGGGTATGGCTACACCTTC. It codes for CASSLGSGYGYTF.

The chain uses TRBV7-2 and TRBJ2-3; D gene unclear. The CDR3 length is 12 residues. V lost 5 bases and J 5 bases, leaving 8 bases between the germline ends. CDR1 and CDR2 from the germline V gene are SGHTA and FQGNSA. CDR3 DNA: TGTGCCAGCAGCCCCTCGATAGATACGCAGTATTTT. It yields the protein CASSPSIDTQYF.

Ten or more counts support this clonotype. The DNA for the CDR3 is TGTGCCAGCAGTTCCACCGGGCTCCATTCACCCCTCCACTTT. Its protein product is CASSSTGLHSPLHF. The rearrangement uses TRBV12-3 or TRBV12-4 and TRBJ1-6; no clear D. The CDR3 contains 14 residues. The germline V and J ends were trimmed by 4 bases and 8 bases, with 12 bases remaining between them.

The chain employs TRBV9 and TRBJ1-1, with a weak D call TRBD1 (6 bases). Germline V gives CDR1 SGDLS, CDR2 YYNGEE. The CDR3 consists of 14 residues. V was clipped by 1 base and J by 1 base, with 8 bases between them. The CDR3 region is CASSVTGSNTEAFF. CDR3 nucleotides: TGTGCCAGCAGCGTAACAGGGTCGAACACTGAAGCTTTCTTT.

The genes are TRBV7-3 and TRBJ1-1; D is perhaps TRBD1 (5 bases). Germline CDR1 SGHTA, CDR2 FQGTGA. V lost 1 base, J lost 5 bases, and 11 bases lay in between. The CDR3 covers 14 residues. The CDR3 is CASSLKGVRTEAFF. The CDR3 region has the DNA TGTGCCAGCAGCTTAAAAGGGGTTCGAACTGAAGCTTTCTTT.

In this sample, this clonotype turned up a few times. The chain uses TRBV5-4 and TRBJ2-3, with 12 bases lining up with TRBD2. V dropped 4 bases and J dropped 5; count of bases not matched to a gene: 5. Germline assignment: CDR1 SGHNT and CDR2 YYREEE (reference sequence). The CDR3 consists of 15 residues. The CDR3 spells CASSPSGGARDTQYF. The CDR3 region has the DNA TGTGCCAGCAGCCCTAGCGGGGGGGCTAGAGATACGCAGTATTTT.

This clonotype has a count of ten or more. The CDR3 DNA reads as TGTGCCAGCAGTCGTCCGGGACAGGGGATCGGGGAGCTGTTTTTT. Protein sequence: CASSRPGQGIGELFF. The V and J genes are TRBV12-3 or TRBV12-4 and TRBJ2-2; 10 bases align to TRBD1. Unmatched junction bases numbered 7, after V lost 5 bases and J lost 7 bases. The CDR3 spans 15 residues.

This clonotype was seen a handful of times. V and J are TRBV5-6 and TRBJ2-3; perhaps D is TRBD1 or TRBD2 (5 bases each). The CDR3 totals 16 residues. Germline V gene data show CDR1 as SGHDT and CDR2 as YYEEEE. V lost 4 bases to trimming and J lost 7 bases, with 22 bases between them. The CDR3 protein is CASSPDGRGRLNTQYF. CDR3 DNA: TGTGCCAGCAGCCCCGACGGTCGGGGCCGTCTTAATACGCAGTATTTT.

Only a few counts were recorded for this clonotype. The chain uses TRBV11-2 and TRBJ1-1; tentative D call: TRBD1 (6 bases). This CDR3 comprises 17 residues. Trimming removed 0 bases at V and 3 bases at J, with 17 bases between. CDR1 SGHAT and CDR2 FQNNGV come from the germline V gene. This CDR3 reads CASSLDRGLGRYTEAFF. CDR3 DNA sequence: TGTGCCAGCAGCTTAGACAGGGGCCTAGGGAGGTACACTGAAGCTTTCTTT.

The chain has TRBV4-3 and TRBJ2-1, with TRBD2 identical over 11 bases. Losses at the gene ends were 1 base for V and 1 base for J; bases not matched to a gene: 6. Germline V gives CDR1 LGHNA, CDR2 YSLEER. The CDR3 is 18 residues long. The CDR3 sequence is CASSQGSLAGASYNEQFF. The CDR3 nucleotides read TGCGCCAGCAGCCAAGGTTCACTAGCGGGGGCTTCCTACAATGAGCAGTTCTTC.

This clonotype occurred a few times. The CDR3 sequence is CASSLLARTSGARGETQYF. For the CDR3, the DNA is TGTGCCAGCAGCTTATTGGCGAGGACTAGCGGCGCAAGGGGAGAGACCCAGTACTTC. The chain couples TRBV7-6 to TRBJ2-5; 10 bases are a match to TRBD2. J was trimmed by 4 bases and V by 2 bases; bases with no gene match: 16. CDR1 is SGHVS, CDR2 FNYEAQ, per germline. The CDR3 extends over 19 amino acids.

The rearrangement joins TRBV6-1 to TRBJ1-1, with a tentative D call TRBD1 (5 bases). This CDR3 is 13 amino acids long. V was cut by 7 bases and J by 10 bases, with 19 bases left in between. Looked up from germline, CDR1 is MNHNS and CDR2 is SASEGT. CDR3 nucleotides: TGTGCCAGCATCCCACCGGCGGGGGTTGCAGCTTTCTTT. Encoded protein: CASIPPAGVAAFF.

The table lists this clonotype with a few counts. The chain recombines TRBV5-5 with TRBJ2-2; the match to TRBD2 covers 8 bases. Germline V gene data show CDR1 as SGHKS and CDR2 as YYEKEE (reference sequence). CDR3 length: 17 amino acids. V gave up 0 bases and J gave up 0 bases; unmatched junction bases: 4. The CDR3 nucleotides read TGTGCCAGCAGCTTGGTCGGGGGGGGAGCGAACACCGGGGAGCTGTTTTTT. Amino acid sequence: CASSLVGGGANTGELFF.